This T cell receptor beta chain originates from a study of blood T cell repertoires in COVID-19. The wider study: Acute and convalescent COVID-19 samples came from the United States, Italy and Spain. Sample material is recorded as cDNA or gDNA derived from T cells, B-cell-depleted T cells, or PBMCs.

Germline V gene sequence: CDR1 SQVTM, CDR2 ANQGSEA. The CDR3 is 13 amino acids. With V trimmed by 7 bases and J by 0 bases, 4 bases remained unmatched. In the authors' methods: Using reference gene primer amplification, nucleated cell counts were estimated. Method: immunoSEQ multiplex PCR; TCRdb's copy keeps in-frame clones and lacks some. That table gives V, J and clone size, and the DNA gave D and trimming. The sample holds about 260,000 clones; about nine tenths are singletons and the top ten take 3.7%. The chain is built from TRBV29-1 and TRBJ1-1, with TRBD1 matching 8 bases. Sequenced: peripheral blood. The clonotype comes from a woman in her forties with acute or convalescent COVID-19. CDR3 residues: CSGQGRMNTEAFF. The CDR3 nucleotides are TGCAGCGGACAGGGGCGAATGAACACTGAAGCTTTCTTT.